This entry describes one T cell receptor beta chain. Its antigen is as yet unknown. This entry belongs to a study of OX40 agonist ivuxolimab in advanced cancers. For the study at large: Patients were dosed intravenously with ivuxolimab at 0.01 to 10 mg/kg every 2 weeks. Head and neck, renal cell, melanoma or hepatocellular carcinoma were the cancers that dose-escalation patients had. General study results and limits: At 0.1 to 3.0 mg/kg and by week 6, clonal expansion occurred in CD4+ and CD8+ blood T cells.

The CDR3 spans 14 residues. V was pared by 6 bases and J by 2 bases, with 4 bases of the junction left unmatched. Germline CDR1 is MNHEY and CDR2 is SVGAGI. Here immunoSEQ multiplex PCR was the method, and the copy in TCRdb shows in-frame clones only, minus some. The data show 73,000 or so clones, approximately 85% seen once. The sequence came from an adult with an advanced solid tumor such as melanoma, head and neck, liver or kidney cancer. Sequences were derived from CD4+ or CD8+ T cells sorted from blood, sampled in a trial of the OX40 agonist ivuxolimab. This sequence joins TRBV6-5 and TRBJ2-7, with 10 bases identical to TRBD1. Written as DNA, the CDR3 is TGTGCCAGCAGGGTGGGACAGGGGACCTACGAGCAGTACTTC. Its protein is CASRVGQGTYEQYF.